This T cell receptor (beta chain) was profiled in a study of T cell responses to AZD1222 COVID-19 vaccine. Study background: Both about-4-week and about-12-week second-dose recipients were combined.

Details on this clone: Antigen specificity is unknown.

TCRdb's copy holds only in-frame clones and misses some; the assay was immunoSEQ multiplex PCR. Of about 86,000 clones listed, more than 90% are singletons. The CDR3 contains 15 residues. Germline CDR1 and CDR2: SGDLS and YYNGEE. The trim removed 0 bases at V and 5 bases at J, leaving 5 bases unmatched. Study-wide results and caveats: Spike-specific TCR breadth and depth both grew after two AZD1222 doses.

The specimen comprised peripheral blood, sampled on day 0 of AZD1222 vaccination. The receptor comes from an adult in good health. The V gene is TRBV9, the J gene TRBJ2-1, with 7 bases aligning to TRBD2. The CDR3 coding sequence is TGTGCCAGCAGCGTAGCGATAGGGAGGGACAATGAGCAGTTCTTC. Translated: CASSVAIGRDNEQFF.